This entry lists 10 T cell receptor beta chains sequenced from one sample in a study of blood T cell repertoires in COVID-19. Sequencing used immunoSEQ multiplex PCR; TCRdb keeps in-frame clones, though not all of them. The table has around 77,000 clones, 83% seen once. The sample consisted of peripheral blood. The receptors shown here come from a man aged 30-40 years with COVID-19, enrolled during active disease.

This rearrangement joins TRBV19 to TRBJ1-1, with a possible D match to TRBD1 (5 bases). Trimming removed 5 bases at V and 0 bases at J, with 10 bases between. The germline V gene encodes CDR1 LNHDA and CDR2 SQIVND (reference sequence). The CDR3 runs to 14 residues. This CDR3 is CASSQQVMNTEAFF. The DNA for the CDR3 is TGTGCCAGTAGTCAACAGGTAATGAACACTGAAGCTTTCTTT.

This clone was counted once. This chain connects TRBV19 to TRBJ1-1, with 7 bases that match TRBD1. From germline, CDR1 is LNHDA and CDR2 SQIVND (reference sequence). This CDR3 has 14 amino acids. J gave up 4 bases and V 10 bases, and 12 bases lay outside the gene matches. The CDR3: CATQPTGVVTEAFF. CDR3 DNA sequence: TGTGCCACGCAACCTACAGGGGTTGTCACTGAAGCTTTCTTT.

This chain joins TRBV24-1 and TRBJ2-7; D might be TRBD2 (5 bases). The V end lost 0 bases, the J end lost 5 bases, and 7 bases lay between the germline ends. Germline V CDR1 and CDR2: KGHDR, SFDVKD. This CDR3 has 13 amino acids. This CDR3 is CATSDLGRNEQYF. In DNA, the CDR3 is TGTGCCACCAGTGATTTGGGGAGAAACGAGCAGTACTTC.

To note about this clone: One end of the junction fails to match germline, which may point to a read error. The V and J genes are TRBV28 and TRBJ2-7, with 8 bases matching TRBD2. Germline lookup yields CDR1 MDHEN and CDR2 SYDVKM. This CDR3 comprises 12 residues. The DNA for the CDR3 is TGTGCCAGCAGTTTATCCTCTAGCGGGCCGTTCTTC. Its translation: CASSLSSSGPFF.

The chain's CDR3 is CASSQDRTSGWNEQFF. CDR3 bases: TGCGCCAGCAGCCAAGATAGAACTAGCGGGTGGAATGAGCAGTTCTTC. This rearrangement joins TRBV4-1 to TRBJ2-1; TRBD2 aligns across 9 bases. The V gene's germline CDR1 is MGHRA and CDR2 YSYEKL. This CDR3 region has 16 residues. V lost 0 bases, J lost 7 bases, and 7 bases stayed unmatched.

CDR3: CATSVRVRGTDTQYF. The CDR3 DNA reads TGTGCCACCAGCGTCAGGGTCAGGGGCACAGATACGCAGTATTTT. The chain joins TRBV15 to TRBJ2-3, with TRBD1 as a possible D gene (5 bases). The V end lost 5 bases, the J end lost 1 base, and 13 bases lay between the germline ends. The CDR3 is 15 residues long. CDR1 is LNHNV and CDR2 is YYDKDF in the germline V gene (reference sequence).

This chain joins TRBV19 and TRBJ2-7; D gene ambiguous. Germline V gene lookup returns CDR1 LNHDA and CDR2 SQIVND (reference sequence). The CDR3 spans 12 residues. V gave up 8 bases and J gave up 3 bases, with 11 bases separating them. CDR3 coding DNA: TGTGCCAGTGAACCGGTAGACTACGAGCAGTACTTC. It is translated as CASEPVDYEQYF.

On this clone itself: Additional DNA sequences in this sample encode the identical CDR3. V is TRBV4-2 and J is TRBJ2-1; 7 bases are a match to TRBD2. Germline-derived CDR1 and CDR2 are LGHNA and YNFKEQ. The CDR3 has 15 residues. Losses at the gene ends were 1 base for V and 5 bases for J; bases not matched to a gene: 5. In DNA, the CDR3 is TGTGCCAGCAGCCAAGCTGCGGGAGTTAACAATGAGCAGTTCTTC. It codes for CASSQAAGVNNEQFF.

The chain is built from TRBV7-8 and TRBJ1-1; D may be TRBD1 (5 bases). Between the trimmed V and J ends, which lost 1 base and 5 bases, there was a span of 11 bases. The length of the CDR3 is 14 residues. Germline V gene lookup returns CDR1 SGHVS and CDR2 FQNEAQ. The CDR3 here is CASSLVTGRTEAFF. Here the CDR3 DNA reads TGTGCCAGCAGCTTAGTAACAGGACGAACTGAAGCTTTCTTT.

The chain uses TRBV27 and TRBJ2-1; maybe TRBD2 (5 bases). Deletions cut 8 bases from V and 3 bases from J, with 23 bases between. The CDR3 length is 17 residues. From germline, CDR1 is MNHEY and CDR2 SMNVEV (reference sequence). The CDR3 region is CASATLSRTAGYNEQFF. In nucleotides, the CDR3 is TGTGCCAGCGCCACCCTTTCCCGGACTGCAGGCTACAATGAGCAGTTCTTC.